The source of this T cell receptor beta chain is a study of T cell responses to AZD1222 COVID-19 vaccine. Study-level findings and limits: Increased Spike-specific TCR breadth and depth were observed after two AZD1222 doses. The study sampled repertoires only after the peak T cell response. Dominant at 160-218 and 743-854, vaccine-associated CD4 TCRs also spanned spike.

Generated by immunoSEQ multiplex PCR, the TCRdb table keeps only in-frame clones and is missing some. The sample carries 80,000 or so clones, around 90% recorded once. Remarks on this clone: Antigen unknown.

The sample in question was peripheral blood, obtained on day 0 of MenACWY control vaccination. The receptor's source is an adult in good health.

The CDR3 loop is CASSLPGNGELFF. In nucleotides, the CDR3 is TGTGCCAGCAGCTTACCGGGGAACGGGGAGCTGTTTTTT. The V and J genes are TRBV7-9 and TRBJ2-2; tentatively, D is TRBD2 (5 bases). The CDR3 is 13 residues long. Germline assignment: CDR1 SEHNR and CDR2 FQNEAQ (reference sequence). V lost 2 bases to trimming and J lost 7 bases, with 8 bases between them.